These 21 T cell receptor beta chains share one sample of origin, sequenced in a study of tumor and adjacent non-tumor tissue in lung cancer. A modified ARM-PCR protocol with three rounds of nested PCR amplified TCRbeta. One entry per CDR3 protein results from TCRdb running MiXCR on the multiplex PCR reads. This sample has 75,000 to 95,000 distinct CDR3 sequences, with about 77% found just once. RNA was extracted from bulk tissue without any cell sorting. More than 3 cm separated this lung sample from the edge of the tumor. The sequenced sample consisted of distant non-tumor lung tissue. The receptors come from a woman aged 50 to 60 with non-small cell lung cancer.

The sample holds many counts of this clonotype. V usage is TRBV20-1 and J usage is TRBJ2-2; 8 bases map to TRBD2. Germline lookup yields CDR1 DFQATT and CDR2 SNEGSKA (reference sequence). Unmatched junction bases numbered 11, after V lost 3 bases and J lost 2 bases. The CDR3 loop spans 17 amino acids. CDR3 protein: CSARNSAGGQNTGELFF. The CDR3 DNA sequence: TGCAGTGCTAGGAATTCGGCGGGAGGCCAAAACACCGGGGAGCTGTTTTTT.

V and J are TRBV5-5 and TRBJ2-7, with D maybe TRBD1 (5 bases). The CDR3 is 16 amino acids. Germline loops: CDR1 SGHKS, CDR2 YYEKEE (reference sequence). The V and J ends lost 5 bases and 7 bases respectively, with 25 bases between them. The CDR3 DNA reads as TGTGCCAGCAGATTCTTCATTTTCGACAGAGCTTATGAGCAGTACTTC. Protein: CASRFFIFDRAYEQYF.

Regarding this clonotype: This could be a read error, since a much larger clone is one nucleotide away. The V and J genes are TRBV10-1 and TRBJ2-2; perhaps TRBD2 as D (5 bases). The CDR3 length is 13 residues. Germline CDR1 reads WNHNN; CDR2 reads SYGVQD (reference sequence). CDR3 loop: CANSSQITGEPFF. CDR3 in DNA: TGCGCCAACAGTAGCCAGATCACCGGGGAGCCGTTTTTT.

In this sample, this clonotype turned up a few times. V and J are TRBV24-1 and TRBJ2-3; D is uncertain. The CDR3 loop spans 13 amino acids. V was cut by 3 bases and J by 0 bases, with 3 bases left in between. Germline V lookup: CDR1 KGHDR, CDR2 SFDVKD. The CDR3 sequence is CATSDGSTDTQYF. CDR3 DNA sequence: TGTGCCACCAGTGATGGTAGCACAGATACGCAGTATTTT.

Comments on this clonotype: The final CDR3 position lacks the conserved phenylalanine or tryptophan, pointing to a likely read error. The DNA of the CDR3 is TGTGCCAGCAGTTTCACCCGGTTGAACACCGGGGAGCTGTTTTTG. Its protein product is CASSFTRLNTGELFL. This chain connects TRBV12-3 or TRBV12-4 to TRBJ2-2; D gene uncertain. This CDR3 has 15 residues. The V and J ends lost 3 bases and 1 base respectively, with 9 bases between them.

This clonotype was recorded only once. The junction and the germline gene differ at one end; a read error may be behind it. This rearrangement joins TRBV25-1 to TRBJ1-6, with D perhaps TRBD1 (6 bases). Germline CDR1 and CDR2: MGHDK and SYGVNS. CDR3 length: 16 residues. This CDR3 reads CVSIDGGRGYNSPLHF. The DNA for the CDR3 is TGTGTCAGCATTGACGGAGGAAGGGGGTATAATTCACCCCTCCACTTT.

The chain uses TRBV4-2 and TRBJ1-4; 8 positions match TRBD1. Germline lookup yields CDR1 LGHNA and CDR2 YNFKEQ. V lost 4 bases, J lost 3 bases, and 7 bases stayed unmatched. The CDR3 consists of 16 residues. Here the CDR3 reads CASSLTPGQANEKLFF. CDR3 DNA: TGTGCCAGCAGCCTAACACCGGGACAGGCTAATGAAAAACTGTTTTTT.

As for this clonotype: Since the CDR3 does not end with the conserved phenylalanine or tryptophan, this likely comes from a read error. The limits of the CDR3 on the DNA are not certain, so only TCRdb's listed CDR3 is given. The chain has TRBV6-2 or TRBV6-3 and TRBJ2-2; TRBD1, as called in the table, went unchecked against the DNA. Counting both end residues, the CDR3 totals 16 amino acids. Germline assignment: CDR1 MNHEY and CDR2 SVGEGT. This chain's CDR3 is CASSRLGHRLTGELFL.

As for this clonotype: One end of the junction varies from germline; a read error may be responsible. The chain links TRBV6-1 to TRBJ1-5; TRBD1 agrees at 12 bases. Germline V CDR1 and CDR2: MNHNS, SASEGT. This CDR3 has 14 residues. CDR3 in DNA: TGTGCCATCGGAGGGACAGGGGGCAATAAGCCCCAGCATTTT. Translated, it gives CAIGGTGGNKPQHF.

The chain is built from TRBV6-6 and TRBJ1-1; D possibly corresponds to TRBD1 (5 bases). V was cut by 8 bases and J by 0 bases, with 16 bases left in between. The CDR3 spans 15 residues. The germline gives CDR1 MNHNY, CDR2 SVGAGI (reference sequence). CDR3 bases: TGTGCCAGCGGCTTTGAGGGGCAGGTGAACACTGAAGCTTTCTTT. Residues: CASGFEGQVNTEAFF.

Comment on this clonotype: Germline is not matched at one junction end, which may reflect a read error. The chain employs TRBV12-3 or TRBV12-4 and TRBJ2-5, with D possibly being TRBD1 or TRBD2 (5 bases each). This CDR3 has 12 residues. CDR3 coding DNA: TGTTCCAGCAGTTGGGGACGGGAGACCCAGTACTTC. Translated, it gives CSSSWGRETQYF.

Concerning this clonotype: A read error may account for a junction end that differs from germline. V is TRBV28 and J is TRBJ2-2; TRBD2 matches at 9 bases. The CDR3 sequence is 14 residues long. CDR1 is MDHEN and CDR2 is SYDVKM in the germline V gene. The CDR3 sequence is CASSRTSDAGGLFF. As DNA, the CDR3 is TGTGCCAGCAGTCGGACTAGCGATGCCGGGGGGCTGTTTTTT. Looking up the rest from reference TRBV28 and TRBJ2-2 gives the full variable domain: DVKVTQSSRYLVKRTGEKVFLECVQDMDHENMFWYRQDPGLGLRLIYFSYDVKMKEKGDIPEGYSVSREKKERFSLILESASTNQTSMYLCASSRTSDAGGLFFGEGSRLTVL.

The chain links TRBV12-3 or TRBV12-4 to TRBJ2-2, with a weak D call TRBD1 (6 bases). Trimming took off 11 bases at V and 2 bases at J, with 21 bases between the two ends. The CDR3 totals 16 residues. DNA of the CDR3: TGTGCCTGCACTTTAGGTACAGGGACAAACACCGGGGAGCTGTTTTTT. Amino acids: CACTLGTGTNTGELFF.

Ten or more counts support this clonotype. The V call is TRBV28, the J call TRBJ2-3; D not certain. Trimming cost V 3 bases and J 3 bases, with 7 bases left between them. Germline V CDR1 and CDR2: MDHEN, SYDVKM. The CDR3 consists of 13 residues. CDR3 amino acids: CASSFGLTDTQYF. The CDR3 DNA is TGTGCCAGCAGTTTCGGGTTAACAGATACGCAGTATTTT.

The J gene is TRBJ1-1, the V gene TRBV6-5, with unresolved D. This CDR3 comprises 13 residues. Germline loops: CDR1 MNHEY, CDR2 SVGAGI. The CDR3 DNA reads as TGTGCGAGAAGTTACCGGAGAAACACTGAAGCTTTCTTT. Protein: CARSYRRNTEAFF.

The chain combines TRBV6-6 with TRBJ1-6; weak D call: TRBD1 (6 bases). In germline, CDR1 is MNHNY, CDR2 SVGAGI (reference sequence). CDR3 length equals 13 residues. V was pared by 5 bases and J by 16 bases, with 18 bases between. The CDR3 DNA is TGTGCCAGCAGTCGAGACAGGAATTCAGCGCTCCACTTT. Protein sequence: CASSRDRNSALHF.

Concerning this clonotype: Germline is not matched at one junction end, which may reflect a read error. This chain connects TRBV6-5 to TRBJ2-7; TRBD2 matches at 11 bases. The germline CDR1 and CDR2 sequences are MNHEY and SVGAGI. This CDR3 is 15 amino acids long. The CDR3 DNA reads TGTGCCAGCAATCGGACTAGCGGGCGATCCTACGAGCGGTACTTC. Amino acid sequence: CASNRTSGRSYERYF.

This clonotype has a single count. V is TRBV29-1 and J is TRBJ2-7, with D maybe TRBD2 (5 bases). The CDR3 spans 14 residues. CDR1 and CDR2 from the germline V gene are SQVTM and ANQGSEA. V shed 3 bases and J shed 5 bases, with 17 bases lying between them. The CDR3 loop reads CSVERAVGPNEQYF. In nucleotides, the CDR3 is TGCAGCGTTGAGAGGGCAGTAGGCCCTAACGAGCAGTACTTC.

Note on this clonotype: Compared with germline, one end of the junction differs, possibly owing to a read error. The chain links TRBV5-6 to TRBJ1-2; a possible D gene is TRBD1 (6 bases). This CDR3 spans 14 amino acids. The germline CDR1 and CDR2 sequences are SGHDT and YYEEEE. The CDR3 spells CTSSTGQPNYDYTF. CDR3 coding DNA: TGTACCAGCAGCACCGGACAGCCTAACTATGACTACACCTTC.

This rearrangement joins TRBV11-2 to TRBJ2-5; D call uncertain. This CDR3 comprises 14 residues. V was shortened by 1 base and J by 10 bases, with 16 bases between the two germline ends. The germline CDR1 and CDR2 sequences are SGHAT and FQNNGV. In nucleotides, the CDR3 is TGTGCCAGCAGCTTAGTAGATCTCCAAGAGGTCCAGTACTTC. As protein: CASSLVDLQEVQYF.

This sequence joins TRBV6-1 and TRBJ2-1; tentatively, D is TRBD1 (5 bases). Looked up from germline, CDR1 is MNHNS and CDR2 is SASEGT. The CDR3 contains 16 residues. Trimming left V 1 base short and J 5 bases short, with 15 bases between. The CDR3 sequence: CASSEVIGQGNNEQFF. In nucleotides, the CDR3 is TGTGCCAGCAGTGAAGTGATTGGTCAGGGAAACAATGAGCAGTTCTTC.